A selection of T cell receptor beta chains follows, all from one sample in a study of Ad26.COV2.S vaccination and SARS-CoV-2 variants. The data were produced by immunoSEQ multiplex PCR, yet TCRdb's version contains in-frame clones alone and is incomplete. The sample records roughly 320,000 clones, around 84% being singletons. Sequences were derived from peripheral blood, sampled in a trial of Ad26.COV2.S vaccine versus placebo. The receptors were gathered from a person aged 18-65 years who received the Ad26.COV2.S COVID-19 vaccine or a placebo. The CDR3 runs from the conserved cysteine through the conserved F or W. Each record gives: V gene, clone size, D gene, CDR3 length, J gene, CDR3 DNA, CDR3 protein. D genes are given only for firm matches. Rows may omit the clone size; those that give it use once, few, many or a size class.

TRBV6-6	.	.	14	TRBJ1-1	TGTGCCAGCAGCCCTCCCGGGGTTAACACTGAAGCTTTCTTT	CASSPPGVNTEAFF
TRBV18	.	TRBD1	16	TRBJ1-2	TGTGCCAGCTCCCTCGACAGGGATCTTGGGGAATATGGCTACACCTTC	CASSLDRDLGEYGYTF
TRBV3-1/TRBV3-2	few	.	14	TRBJ1-3	TGTGCCAGCAGCCGAAAAGGGGCTGGAAACACCATATATTTT	CASSRKGAGNTIYF
TRBV7-3	.	.	14	TRBJ2-5	TGTGCCAGCAGCTTATCTGCAGGGGACGAGACCCAGTACTTC	CASSLSAGDETQYF
TRBV7-2	.	TRBD1	14	TRBJ1-1	TGTGCCAGCAGCCCATCAGGGGGCGTTACTGAAGCTTTCTTT	CASSPSGGVTEAFF
TRBV7-2	.	TRBD2	19	TRBJ2-3	TGTGCCAGCAGCTTAGTGGGGACTAGCGGTCGTAAAAGCACAGATACGCAGTATTTT	CASSLVGTSGRKSTDTQYF
TRBV5-6	.	TRBD1	16	TRBJ1-4	TGTGCCAGCAGCCCTTTGGGACAGGGAACGGATGAAAAACTGTTTTTT	CASSPLGQGTDEKLFF
TRBV4-1	.	.	15	TRBJ1-2	TGCGCCAGCAGCCAAGAGAGACTCAAAGGTCACGGCTACACCTTC	CASSQERLKGHGYTF
TRBV30	.	TRBD1	13	TRBJ1-1	TGTGCCTGGAAATCGACAGGGGACACTGAAGCTTTCTTT	CAWKSTGDTEAFF
TRBV19	.	.	16	TRBJ1-3	TGTGCCAGTAGTATAGGTGCGGGCTCGGCTGGAAACACCATATATTTT	CASSIGAGSAGNTIYF
TRBV5-1	.	TRBD1	14	TRBJ1-5	TGCGCCAGCAGTTGGGGGGCAGGGGGTCAGCCCCAGCATTTT	CASSWGAGGQPQHF
TRBV24-1	.	TRBD2	15	TRBJ2-3	TGTGCCACCAGTGACCCGAGCGGGGAGGGGGATACGCAGTATTTT	CATSDPSGEGDTQYF
TRBV30	.	TRBD1	13	TRBJ1-6	TGTGCCTGGAGGACAGGGTTTAGATCACCCCTCCACTTT	CAWRTGFRSPLHF
TRBV18	once	.	15	TRBJ1-6	TGTGCCAGCTCACCGGGGGGCTTAAGTAATTCACCCCTCCACTTT	CASSPGGLSNSPLHF
TRBV18	many	.	15	TRBJ2-3	TGTGCCAGCTCACCACCCGACTCCCCCACAGATACGCAGTATTTT	CASSPPDSPTDTQYF
TRBV19	.	.	15	TRBJ2-7	TGTGCCAGTAGTAGGATTTCGGGGCGTCCCTACGAGCAGTACTTC	CASSRISGRPYEQYF
TRBV5-1	.	.	16	TRBJ2-7	TGCGCCAGCAGCTTGACCGGGGCCAAAATCCTCTACGAGCAGTACTTC	CASSLTGAKILYEQYF
TRBV6-5	once	.	13	TRBJ2-1	TGTGCCACTTCCCAGGGGGGTTTGGGAGAGCAGTTCTTC	CATSQGGLGEQFF
TRBV2	.	TRBD1	15	TRBJ1-4	TGTGCCAGCAGTGACAGGGGGCTACCTAATGAAAAACTGTTTTTT	CASSDRGLPNEKLFF
TRBV5-1	.	TRBD2	17	TRBJ2-1	TGCGCCAGCAGCGTAGGGACTAGCGGGGGGTCCTACAATGAGCAGTTCTTC	CASSVGTSGGSYNEQFF
TRBV6-6	.	.	13	TRBJ1-1	TGTGCCAGCAGCCTAGACAGGTTCACTGAAGCTTTCTTT	CASSLDRFTEAFF
TRBV10-3	.	.	14	TRBJ2-5	TGTGCCATCAGTGAGTCGGTCACCGGAGGGACCCAGTACTTC	CAISESVTGGTQYF
TRBV7-2	.	TRBD2	16	TRBJ2-7	TGTGCCAGCAGCTTACTCGTGGGGGGGATCAGCAACGAGCAGTACTTC	CASSLLVGGISNEQYF
TRBV30	.	.	12	TRBJ1-2	TGTGCCTGGAGTGTATGGTATTATGGCTACACCTTC	CAWSVWYYGYTF
TRBV30	.	TRBD1	12	TRBJ1-5	TGTGCCTGGAGTGACAGGGGGGAGCCCCAGCATTTT	CAWSDRGEPQHF
TRBV6-2/TRBV6-3	.	.	14	TRBJ1-1	TGTGCCAGCAGACCTGGGGGCCCCAACACTGAAGCTTTCTTT	CASRPGGPNTEAFF
TRBV7-2	.	.	14	TRBJ2-7	TGTGCCAGCAGCTTAGGTAGGGGGATTTACGAGCAGTACTTC	CASSLGRGIYEQYF
TRBV3-1/TRBV3-2	.	.	15	TRBJ1-1	TGTGCCAGCAGCCAAGTTCCCCCCCCAGCTCATCGAGCTTTCTTT	CASSQVPPPAHRAFF
TRBV9	once	TRBD1	17	TRBJ2-1	TGTGCCAGCAGCGCCGGAACCGGGACAGGACATTACAATGAGCAGTTCTTC	CASSAGTGTGHYNEQFF
TRBV28	.	TRBD1	13	TRBJ1-2	TGTGCCAGCAGTTCTAATCCGACAGGGGTGAGCACCTTC	CASSSNPTGVSTF
TRBV7-2	.	.	8	TRBJ2-3	TGTGCCAGCAACCCCAGGTATTTT	CASNPRYF
TRBV20-1	few	.	13	TRBJ2-1	TGCAGTGCAAGTCCCGGATTGGGCTTGGGGCAGTTCTTC	CSASPGLGLGQFF
TRBV5-6	.	TRBD1	15	TRBJ2-3	TGTGCCAGCAGCTGGGGGACAGGGGACAAAGATACGCAGTATTTT	CASSWGTGDKDTQYF
TRBV15	.	.	16	TRBJ1-2	TGTGCCACCAGCAGAGATGTCCGGGACAACCTAGGTGGCTACACCTTC	CATSRDVRDNLGGYTF
TRBV3-1/TRBV3-2	.	.	16	TRBJ1-5	TGTGCCAGCAGCAAAGGACAGACATTTTCGAATCAGCCCCAGCATTTT	CASSKGQTFSNQPQHF
TRBV6-2/TRBV6-3	.	.	17	TRBJ2-4	TGTGCCAGCAGTTACGGGGCAGGGTCAAGAGCCAAAAACATTCAGTACTTC	CASSYGAGSRAKNIQYF
TRBV7-9	.	TRBD2	15	TRBJ2-3	TGTGCCAGCAGCCCGACTAGCGGGGGGATAGATACGCAGTATTTT	CASSPTSGGIDTQYF
TRBV19	once	.	14	TRBJ1-2	TGTGCCAGTAGTATAGGAGACAGGCGCTATGGCTACACCTTC	CASSIGDRRYGYTF
TRBV5-1	.	TRBD1	16	TRBJ1-2	TGCGCCAGCAGCTTGGAGGGTAGGACAGGGATCTATGGCTACACCTTC	CASSLEGRTGIYGYTF
TRBV7-8	.	.	14	TRBJ2-1	TGTGCCAGCAGCTTGGAAACAGGCTACAATGAGCAGTTCTTC	CASSLETGYNEQFF
TRBV24-1	.	.	14	TRBJ2-2	TGTGCCACCAGTGATGGGACGGACACCGGGGAGCTGTTTTTT	CATSDGTDTGELFF
TRBV12-3/TRBV12-4	once	.	11	TRBJ1-2	TGTGCCAGCGGGAAGGCATATGGCTACACCTTC	CASGKAYGYTF
TRBV5-6	.	TRBD1	18	TRBJ2-5	TGTGCCAGCAGCTCCACGATCGGCGGGACAGGGAATGGGGGGACCCAGTACTTC	CASSSTIGGTGNGGTQYF
TRBV7-2	.	.	11	TRBJ2-3	TGTGCCAGCAGCCCGACAGATACGCAGTATTTT	CASSPTDTQYF
TRBV9	.	TRBD2	15	TRBJ2-1	TGTGCCAGCAGCGTAGCCGGGACTAAGGAGGGTGAGCAGTTCTTC	CASSVAGTKEGEQFF
TRBV11-2	.	TRBD1	16	TRBJ1-6	TGTGCCAGCAGCTCACGCGGGACAGGGAGTAATTCACCCCTCCACTTT	CASSSRGTGSNSPLHF
TRBV19	.	.	13	TRBJ1-3	TGTGCCAGCCGCCCCACTGCTGGAAACACCATATATTTT	CASRPTAGNTIYF
TRBV18	.	.	13	TRBJ1-2	TGTGCCAGCTCACCGGGGCAGGACTATGGCTACACCTTC	CASSPGQDYGYTF